Below, 4 T cell receptor beta chains from the same sample are listed, as sequenced in a study of blood T cell repertoires in COVID-19. Sequenced by immunoSEQ multiplex PCR; TCRdb stores in-frame clones only, minus some. Of around 180,000 clones in the sample, 70% to 90% were seen once. The sequencing input was peripheral blood. The receptors were gathered from a woman in her 30s with acute or convalescent COVID-19.

The chain employs TRBV28 and TRBJ2-5; possible D gene TRBD2, 6 bases. Trimming took off 6 bases at V and 4 bases at J, with 12 bases between the two ends. CDR3 length: 13 residues. Germline lookup yields CDR1 MDHEN and CDR2 SYDVKM. The CDR3 protein is CASSSRDLETQYF. In DNA, the CDR3 is TGTGCCAGCAGCTCCCGGGACTTAGAGACCCAGTACTTC. Combining the CDR3 with reference TRBV28 and TRBJ2-5 gives the whole variable domain DVKVTQSSRYLVKRTGEKVFLECVQDMDHENMFWYRQDPGLGLRLIYFSYDVKMKEKGDIPEGYSVSREKKERFSLILESASTNQTSMYLCASSSRDLETQYFGPGTRLLVL.

A few counts support this clone. The chain combines TRBV18 with TRBJ1-4, with a possible D match to TRBD1 (5 bases). Germline CDR1 KGHSH, CDR2 LQKENI. This CDR3 contains 16 residues. Trimming removed 0 bases at V and 8 bases at J, with 16 bases between. For the CDR3, the DNA is TGTGCCAGCTCACCACCAAATACAGGAAGATACGAAAAACTGTTTTTT. Translated, it gives CASSPPNTGRYEKLFF.

The chain couples TRBV7-2 to TRBJ2-7; tentative D call: TRBD1 (6 bases). There are 14 residues in the CDR3. Germline V gene lookup returns CDR1 SGHTA and CDR2 FQGNSA. The V end lost 4 bases, the J end lost 3 bases, and 13 bases lay between the germline ends. The CDR3 region is CASSSTGTSYEQYF. CDR3 DNA: TGTGCCAGCAGCTCGACCGGGACAAGCTACGAGCAGTACTTC.

The chain links TRBV24-1 to TRBJ2-1; D may be TRBD1 (6 bases). The germline V gene encodes CDR1 KGHDR and CDR2 SFDVKD. V was pared by 0 bases and J by 6 bases, with 14 bases between. The CDR3 totals 16 residues. CDR3 in amino acids: CATSDLRDPRGNEQFF. For the CDR3, the DNA is TGTGCCACCAGTGATTTGCGGGATCCCAGGGGCAATGAGCAGTTCTTC.